The rows below give T cell receptor beta chains drawn from one sample of a study of blood T cells in healthy people across ages. Each CDR3 protein is one row after TCRdb ran MiXCR on the 5' RACE reads. The sample includes around 1,900,000 distinct CDR3 sequences, roughly two fifths seen only once; the top ten take under 25%. Sequencing was performed on blood. These receptors were collected from a human donor in good health. Both conserved end residues are part of each CDR3. D genes are given only for firm matches. Expanded clones get a size class; other rows say once, few or many, or leave the size out.

length	D	V	size	J	CDR3	DNA
16	.	TRBV9	.	TRBJ2-6	CASALGHFSGANVLTF	TGTGCCAGCGCACTGGGACATTTCTCTGGGGCCAACGTCCTGACTTTC
15	.	TRBV29-1	.	TRBJ2-5	CSVEGGPRGYETQYF	TGCAGCGTTGAAGGGGGACCGCGGGGTTATGAGACCCAGTACTTC
15	.	TRBV6-2/TRBV6-3	few	TRBJ1-4	CASRTPEATNEKLFF	TGTGCCAGCAGGACTCCAGAGGCAACTAATGAAAAACTGTTTTTT
16	TRBD2	TRBV7-2	.	TRBJ2-5	CASSLGLAGDLETQYF	TGTGCCAGCAGCTTAGGACTAGCGGGGGATCTTGAGACCCAGTACTTC
20	.	TRBV6-5	.	TRBJ1-6	CASSYSWRGQGGSANSPLHF	TGTGCCAGCAGTTACTCATGGAGGGGCCAGGGTGGTTCAGCGAATTCACCCCTCCACTTT
12	.	TRBV20-1	few	TRBJ1-5	CSASRRNQPQHF	TGCAGTGCTTCTCGACGCAATCAGCCCCAGCATTTT
15	.	TRBV5-1	.	TRBJ2-7	CASSQRTASSYEQYF	TGCGCCAGCAGCCAACGGACTGCCAGCTCCTACGAGCAGTACTTC
13	.	TRBV28	.	TRBJ2-1	CASSLFGGPEQFF	TGTGCCAGCAGTTTATTCGGGGGCCCTGAGCAGTTCTTC
15	.	TRBV7-2	.	TRBJ2-5	CASSKGGGVAYVQYF	TGTGCCAGCAGCAAAGGGGGGGGCGTTGCCTACGTGCAGTACTTC
14	.	TRBV4-2	.	TRBJ1-6	CASSQDSRDSPLHF	TGTGCCAGCAGCCAAGACTCACGGGATTCACCCCTCCACTTT
14	TRBD1	TRBV29-1	many	TRBJ1-2	CSVEAGGRGYGYTF	TGCAGCGTTGAAGCAGGGGGCCGAGGTTATGGCTACACCTTC